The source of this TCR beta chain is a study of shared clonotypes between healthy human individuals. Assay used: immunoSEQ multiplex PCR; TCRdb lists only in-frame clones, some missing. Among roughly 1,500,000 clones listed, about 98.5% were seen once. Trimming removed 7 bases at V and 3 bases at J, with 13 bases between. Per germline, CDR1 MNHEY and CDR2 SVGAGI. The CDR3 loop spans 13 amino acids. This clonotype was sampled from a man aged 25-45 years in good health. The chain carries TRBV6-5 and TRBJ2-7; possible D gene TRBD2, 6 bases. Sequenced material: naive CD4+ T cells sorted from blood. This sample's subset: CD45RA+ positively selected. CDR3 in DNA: TGTGCCAGCAACCCCCCGGAGGGCTACGAGCAGTACTTC. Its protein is CASNPPEGYEQYF.